These 25 T cell receptor beta chains share one sample of origin, sequenced in a study of cytomegalovirus exposure and HLA in healthy donors. The primer mix had 60 Vbeta and 13 Jbeta primers. Only in-frame clones appear in the TCRdb table, and some are missing; sequencing was by immunoSEQ multiplex PCR. The repertoire includes tens of thousands of clones, around 62% of them detected once, and approximately 4% sits in the top ten. Sequencing was done on a sample of PBMCs. Every receptor here comes from a male donor in good health and CMV-seropositive.

The chain recombines TRBV19 with TRBJ1-5; 8 nucleotides align to TRBD1. Trimming removed 4 bases from V and 8 bases from J; junction bases left unmatched: 4. Germline loops: CDR1 LNHDA, CDR2 SQIVND (reference sequence). The CDR3 consists of 13 residues. CDR3 protein: CASSTGGGEPQHF. The DNA of the CDR3 is TGTGCCAGTAGTACAGGGGGCGGTGAGCCCCAGCATTTT.

This chain's CDR3 is CASNTGQNTGELFF. The CDR3 DNA reads TGTGCCAGCAACACAGGCCAGAACACCGGGGAGCTGTTTTTT. The chain combines TRBV2 with TRBJ2-2; possibly TRBD1 for D (5 bases). Germline V lookup: CDR1 SNHLY, CDR2 FYNNEI. The CDR3 has 14 residues. Trimming took off 7 bases at V and 1 base at J, with 10 bases between the two ends. Drawing the rest from reference TRBV2 and TRBJ2-2, the complete variable domain is EPEVTQTPSHQVTQMGQEVILRCVPISNHLYFYWYRQILGQKVEFLVSFYNNEISEKSEIFDDQFSVERPDGSNFTLKIRSTKLEDSAMYFCASNTGQNTGELFFGEGSRLTVL.

CDR3 in DNA: TGTGGATCGGATTCACCCCTCCACTTT. Translated, it gives CGSDSPLHF. The chain uses TRBV30 and TRBJ1-6; D call uncertain. Germline CDR1 reads GTSNPN; CDR2 reads SVGIG (reference sequence). This CDR3 contains 9 residues.

V and J are TRBV5-1 and TRBJ2-6; possibly TRBD2 for D (5 bases). Germline loops: CDR1 SGHRS, CDR2 YFSETQ. The V and J ends lost 3 bases and 0 bases respectively, with 7 bases between them. CDR3 length: 15 residues. CDR3 DNA: TGCGCCAGCAGCTGGGAGAGCTCTGGGGCCAACGTCCTGACTTTC. Protein: CASSWESSGANVLTF. Complete variable domain (other parts from reference TRBV5-1 and TRBJ2-6): KAGVTQTPRYLIKTRGQQVTLSCSPISGHRSVSWYQQTPGQGLQFLFEYFSETQRNKGNFPGRFSGRQFSNSRSEMNVSTLELGDSALYLCASSWESSGANVLTFGAGSRLTVL.

The chain combines TRBV9 with TRBJ2-5; D possibly corresponds to TRBD2 (5 bases). This CDR3 spans 14 amino acids. V gave up 5 bases and J gave up 1 base, with 12 bases separating them. Germline CDR1 SGDLS, CDR2 YYNGEE. CDR3 sequence (DNA): TGTGCCAGCAGTAAATCGGGGAGCCAAGAGACCCAGTACTTC. Amino acid sequence: CASSKSGSQETQYF.

In regard to this clone: Within the sample, other DNA sequences also encode this same CDR3. V usage is TRBV6-4 and J usage is TRBJ1-2; 8 bases line up with TRBD1. The V gene's germline CDR1 is MRHNA and CDR2 SNTAGT. The CDR3 consists of 15 residues. The junction had 5 bases not matched to a gene; V was cut back by 0 bases and J by 5 bases. CDR3 DNA: TGTGCCAGCAGTGACTCACCCGGACAGGGATATGGCTACACCTTC. It is translated as CASSDSPGQGYGYTF.

The V gene is TRBV19, the J gene TRBJ2-7; D may be TRBD2 (5 bases). V was trimmed by 5 bases and J by 3 bases, leaving 14 bases between them. CDR1 is LNHDA and CDR2 is SQIVND in the germline V gene (reference sequence). The CDR3 contains 14 residues. The CDR3 DNA follows: TGTGCCAGTAGTTCGACTAATTCCCACTACGAGCAGTACTTC. This sequence encodes CASSSTNSHYEQYF. Full variable domain (missing parts from reference TRBV19 and TRBJ2-7): DGGITQSPKYLFRKEGQNVTLSCEQNLNHDAMYWYRQDPGQGLRLIYYSQIVNDFQKGDIAEGYSVSREKKESFPLTVTSAQKNPTAFYLCASSSTNSHYEQYFGPGTRLTVT.

This clone occurred a few times. V gene TRBV19 combines with J gene TRBJ2-4, with D maybe TRBD1 (6 bases). The germline V gene has CDR1 LNHDA and CDR2 SQIVND (reference sequence). V was trimmed by 10 bases and J by 7 bases, leaving 20 bases between them. The CDR3 length is 14 residues. This chain's CDR3 is CATKVVGAVNIQYF. Written as DNA, the CDR3 is TGTGCCACCAAGGTGGTGGGGGCAGTGAACATTCAGTACTTC.

The chain carries TRBV28 and TRBJ2-7, with 9 bases that match TRBD1. Germline CDR1 MDHEN, CDR2 SYDVKM. This CDR3 is built from 14 residues. J was trimmed by 4 bases and V by 5 bases; bases with no gene match: 6. CDR3 coding DNA: TGTGCCAGCAGTCCCACACAGGGGGCGTACGAGCAGTACTTC. Translating it yields CASSPTQGAYEQYF. The complete variable domain, with remaining parts taken from reference TRBV28 and TRBJ2-7, reads DVKVTQSSRYLVKRTGEKVFLECVQDMDHENMFWYRQDPGLGLRLIYFSYDVKMKEKGDIPEGYSVSREKKERFSLILESASTNQTSMYLCASSPTQGAYEQYFGPGTRLTVT.

The chain employs TRBV5-5 and TRBJ2-6; D perhaps matches TRBD1 (6 bases). The CDR3 covers 15 residues. Per the germline V gene, CDR1 is SGHKS and CDR2 is YYEKEE (reference sequence). Deletions cut 1 base from V and 3 bases from J, with 8 bases between. The CDR3 region is CASSLSRGGANVLTF. The CDR3 DNA sequence: TGTGCCAGCAGCTTGTCCAGGGGTGGGGCCAACGTCCTGACTTTC.

The V gene is TRBV7-7, the J gene TRBJ2-1; TRBD1 matches 8 bases. V trimming: 5 bases; J trimming: 1 base; junction bases outside the gene matches: 7. CDR3 size: 16 residues. Germline V gives CDR1 SSHAT, CDR2 FNYEAQ (reference sequence). The CDR3 nucleotides read TGTGCCAGCAGCCGCCGGCAGGGGGCTTCCTACAATGAGCAGTTCTTC. Translated: CASSRRQGASYNEQFF.

This clone came up a few times. V gene TRBV19 combines with J gene TRBJ1-5; D is unclear. V was cut by 9 bases and J by 3 bases, with 18 bases left in between. The germline V gene encodes CDR1 LNHDA and CDR2 SQIVND (reference sequence). The CDR3 is 15 amino acids. The CDR3 bases are TGTGCCAGCTGGAACCATGGAGGAATCAATCAGCCCCAGCATTTT. Amino acids: CASWNHGGINQPQHF.

This clone was observed a few times. The rearrangement links TRBV7-2 to TRBJ1-2, with TRBD1 identical over 9 bases. The CDR3 is 16 amino acids. V was clipped by 5 bases and J by 0 bases; unmatched bases: 7. CDR1 and CDR2 from the germline V gene are SGHTA and FQGNSA. The CDR3 is CASSQGDRVANYGYTF. The CDR3 DNA reads as TGTGCCAGCAGCCAGGGGGACAGGGTAGCTAACTATGGCTACACCTTC.

This rearrangement joins TRBV4-1 to TRBJ1-5; D ambiguous. The germline gives CDR1 MGHRA, CDR2 YSYEKL. This CDR3 is 16 amino acids long. The V end lost 0 bases, the J end lost 3 bases, and 12 bases lay between the germline ends. The CDR3 here is CASSQEDIGFNQPQHF. In DNA, the CDR3 is TGCGCCAGCAGCCAAGAAGACATCGGCTTCAATCAGCCCCAGCATTTT.

V is TRBV28 and J is TRBJ1-2; D remains unclear. In germline, CDR1 is MDHEN, CDR2 SYDVKM. V gave up 5 bases and J gave up 4 bases, with 14 bases separating them. The CDR3 runs to 14 residues. The CDR3 protein is CASSPLNLFYGYTF. CDR3 bases: TGTGCCAGCAGTCCTCTTAATCTTTTCTATGGCTACACCTTC.

The rearrangement joins TRBV10-3 to TRBJ2-1; 7 nucleotides agree with TRBD2. Germline CDR1 reads ENHRY; CDR2 reads SYGVKD. The trim removed 0 bases at V and 5 bases at J, leaving 4 bases unmatched. The CDR3 runs 15 residues. CDR3 nucleotides: TGTGCCATCAGTGAGTCACCGGGAGGTGACAATGAGCAGTTCTTC. This translates into CAISESPGGDNEQFF.

The chain links TRBV6-5 to TRBJ2-7; D gene unclear. Germline V gene data show CDR1 as MNHEY and CDR2 as SVGAGI. The CDR3 spans 12 residues. V gave up 6 bases and J gave up 4 bases, with 10 bases separating them. DNA of the CDR3: TGTGCCAGCAGCCCGACTGCGTACGAGCAGTACTTC. Translated, it gives CASSPTAYEQYF.

The rearrangement links TRBV5-1 to TRBJ2-1; 16 bases agree with TRBD2. V gave up 0 bases and J gave up 1 base; unmatched junction bases: 4. CDR3 length: 19 amino acids. In germline, CDR1 is SGHRS, CDR2 YFSETQ. The chain's CDR3 is CASSLAGTSGRASYNEQFF. CDR3 in DNA: TGCGCCAGCAGCTTGGCCGGGACTAGCGGGAGGGCATCCTACAATGAGCAGTTCTTC.

This clone was picked up a small number of times. The rearrangement joins TRBV7-2 to TRBJ1-6, with 9 bases that match TRBD1. This CDR3 has 16 residues. Germline V lookup: CDR1 SGHTA, CDR2 FQGNSA. The trim removed 0 bases at V and 11 bases at J, leaving 8 bases unmatched. The CDR3 sequence is CASSLAAAGTGPPLHF. CDR3 bases: TGTGCCAGCAGCTTAGCTGCAGCGGGGACAGGGCCACCCCTCCACTTT.

This sequence joins TRBV19 and TRBJ2-5, with 9 bases that match TRBD1. CDR3 length: 14 residues. Germline V gives CDR1 LNHDA, CDR2 SQIVND (reference sequence). The V and J ends lost 7 bases and 3 bases, in that order; junction bases with no gene match: 6. For the CDR3, the DNA is TGTGCCAGTACAGTGGGGACAGGGAAAGAGACCCAGTACTTC. Translated: CASTVGTGKETQYF.

This clone has a handful of counts. The rearrangement links TRBV6-1 to TRBJ1-3; no clear D gene. There are 15 residues in the CDR3. Trimming took 3 bases from V and 3 from J, leaving 12 bases between them. In germline, CDR1 is MNHNS, CDR2 SASEGT. The CDR3 here is CASSDALGGGNTIYF. DNA of the CDR3: TGTGCCAGCAGTGATGCTCTCGGAGGTGGAAACACCATATATTTT.

This clone was counted a few times. As DNA, the CDR3 is TGTGCCAGCAGCCCTTCCCGGGCCCCCAGGGCCCAGTACTTC. Its translation is CASSPSRAPRAQYF. V usage is TRBV5-4 and J usage is TRBJ2-5; perhaps TRBD1 as D (5 bases). Trimming stripped 4 bases from V and 9 bases from J, with 19 bases between. Per germline, CDR1 SGHNT and CDR2 YYREEE (reference sequence). The CDR3 sequence is 14 residues long.

This chain joins TRBV11-3 and TRBJ2-7; D might be TRBD2 (6 bases). From germline, CDR1 is SGHNT and CDR2 YENEEA. The length of the CDR3 is 13 residues. Trimming removed 5 bases from V and 1 base from J, with 9 bases in between. The chain's CDR3 is CASSIGTSYEQYF. The CDR3 nucleotides are TGTGCCAGCAGCATTGGGACTTCCTACGAGCAGTACTTC.

This chain uses TRBV19 with TRBJ1-1; D gene unclear. The germline V and J ends were trimmed by 3 bases and 8 bases, with 10 bases remaining between them. The CDR3 is 12 residues long. Germline CDR1 is LNHDA and CDR2 is SQIVND (reference sequence). The CDR3 sequence: CASSMPEGEAFF. For the CDR3, the DNA is TGTGCCAGTAGTATGCCCGAGGGCGAAGCTTTCTTT.

This rearrangement joins TRBV30 to TRBJ1-2; D remains unclear. From germline, CDR1 is GTSNPN and CDR2 SVGIG (reference sequence). The V gene lost 4 bases and the J gene lost 2 bases, with 11 bases spanning the gap. The CDR3 has 13 amino acids. The DNA for the CDR3 is TGTGCCTGGACCAGGACTGACAACTATGGCTACACCTTC. As protein: CAWTRTDNYGYTF.